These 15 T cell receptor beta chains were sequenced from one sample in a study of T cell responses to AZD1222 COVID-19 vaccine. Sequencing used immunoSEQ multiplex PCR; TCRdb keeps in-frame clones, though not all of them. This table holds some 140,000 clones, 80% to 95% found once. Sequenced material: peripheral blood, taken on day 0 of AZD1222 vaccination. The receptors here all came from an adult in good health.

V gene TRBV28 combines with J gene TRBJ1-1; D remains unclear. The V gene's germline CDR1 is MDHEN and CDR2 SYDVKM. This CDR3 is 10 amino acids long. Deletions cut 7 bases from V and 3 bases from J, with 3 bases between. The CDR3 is CASNHTEAFF. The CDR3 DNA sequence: TGTGCCAGCAACCACACTGAAGCTTTCTTT.

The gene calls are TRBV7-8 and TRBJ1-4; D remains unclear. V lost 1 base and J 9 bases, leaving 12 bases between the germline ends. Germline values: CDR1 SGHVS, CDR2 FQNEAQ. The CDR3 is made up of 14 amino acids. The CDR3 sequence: CASSLGPWAKKLFF. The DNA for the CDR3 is TGTGCCAGCAGCTTAGGCCCTTGGGCAAAAAAACTGTTTTTT.

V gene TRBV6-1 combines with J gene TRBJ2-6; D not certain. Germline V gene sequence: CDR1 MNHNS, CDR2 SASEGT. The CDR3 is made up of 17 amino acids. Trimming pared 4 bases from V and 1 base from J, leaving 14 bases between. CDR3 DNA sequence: TGTGCCAGCAGTGGAGACTTTCTTACTTCTGGGGCCAACGTCCTGACTTTC. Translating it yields CASSGDFLTSGANVLTF.

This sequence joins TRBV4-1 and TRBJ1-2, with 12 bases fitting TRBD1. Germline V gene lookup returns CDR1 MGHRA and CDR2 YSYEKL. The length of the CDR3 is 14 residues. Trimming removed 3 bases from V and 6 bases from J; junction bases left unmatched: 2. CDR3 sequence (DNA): TGCGCCAGCAGCCAGGGACAGGGGGCGAATGGCTACACCTTC. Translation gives CASSQGQGANGYTF.

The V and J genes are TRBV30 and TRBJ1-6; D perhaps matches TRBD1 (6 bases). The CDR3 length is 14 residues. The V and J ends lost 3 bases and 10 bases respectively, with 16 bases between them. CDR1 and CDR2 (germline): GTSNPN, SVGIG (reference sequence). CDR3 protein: CAWSRRGANSPLHF. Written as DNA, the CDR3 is TGTGCCTGGAGCCGTCGGGGGGCGAACTCACCCCTCCACTTT. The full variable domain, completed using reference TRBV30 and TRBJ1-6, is SQTIHQWPATLVQPVGSPLSLECTVEGTSNPNLYWYRQAAGRGLQLLFYSVGIGQISSEVPQNLSASRPQDRQFILSSKKLLLSDSGFYLCAWSRRGANSPLHFGNGTRLTVT.

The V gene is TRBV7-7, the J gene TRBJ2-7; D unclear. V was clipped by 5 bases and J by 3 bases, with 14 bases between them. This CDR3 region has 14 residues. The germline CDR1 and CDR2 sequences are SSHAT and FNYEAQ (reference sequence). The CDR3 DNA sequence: TGTGCCAGCAGCATCAGGCCGGGTAGCTACGAGCAGTACTTC. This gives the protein CASSIRPGSYEQYF.

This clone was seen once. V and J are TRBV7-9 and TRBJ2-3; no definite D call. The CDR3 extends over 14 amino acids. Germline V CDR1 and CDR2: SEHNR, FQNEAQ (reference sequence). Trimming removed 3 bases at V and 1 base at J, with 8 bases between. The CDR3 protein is CASSFISGTDTQYF. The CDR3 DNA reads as TGTGCCAGCAGCTTTATCTCGGGCACAGATACGCAGTATTTT.

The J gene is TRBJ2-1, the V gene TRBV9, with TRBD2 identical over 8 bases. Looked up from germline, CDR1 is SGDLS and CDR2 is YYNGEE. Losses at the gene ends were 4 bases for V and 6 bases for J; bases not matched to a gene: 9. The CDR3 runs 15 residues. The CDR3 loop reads CASSSRVAGTNEQFF. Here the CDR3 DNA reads TGTGCCAGCAGCTCCCGGGTAGCGGGAACCAATGAGCAGTTCTTC.

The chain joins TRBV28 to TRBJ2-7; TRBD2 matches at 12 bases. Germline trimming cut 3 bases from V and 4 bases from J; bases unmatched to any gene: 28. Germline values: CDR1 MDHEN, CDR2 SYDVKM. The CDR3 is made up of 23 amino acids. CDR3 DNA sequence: TGTGCCAGCAGTTTGTCGTGGCCAGCGTGGGCGTCTAGCGGGAGGGCACCTAATTACGAGCAGTACTTC. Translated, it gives CASSLSWPAWASSGRAPNYEQYF.

CDR3 DNA: TGTGCCAGCAGTGAAACCAGAGCCATGAACACTGAAGCTTTCTTT. This encodes CASSETRAMNTEAFF. This rearrangement joins TRBV2 to TRBJ1-1; unclear D gene. Trimming stripped 2 bases from V and 0 bases from J, with 10 bases between. Germline loops: CDR1 SNHLY, CDR2 FYNNEI. CDR3 length: 15 residues.

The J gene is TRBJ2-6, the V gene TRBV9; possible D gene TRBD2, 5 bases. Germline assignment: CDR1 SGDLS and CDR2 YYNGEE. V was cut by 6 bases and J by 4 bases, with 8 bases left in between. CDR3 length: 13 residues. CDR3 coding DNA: TGTGCCAGCACGGGGTCCGGGGCCAACGTCCTGACTTTC. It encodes CASTGSGANVLTF.

Here the CDR3 reads CASSLGVWTSGRLNEQFF. The CDR3 bases are TGTGCCAGCAGCTTAGGTGTGTGGACTAGCGGGAGGTTGAATGAGCAGTTCTTC. The rearrangement joins TRBV7-2 to TRBJ2-1; 14 bases agree with TRBD2. The germline V gene encodes CDR1 SGHTA and CDR2 FQGNSA. The CDR3 runs to 18 residues. V shed 1 base, J shed 7 bases, and the junction held 9 bases outside the gene matches.

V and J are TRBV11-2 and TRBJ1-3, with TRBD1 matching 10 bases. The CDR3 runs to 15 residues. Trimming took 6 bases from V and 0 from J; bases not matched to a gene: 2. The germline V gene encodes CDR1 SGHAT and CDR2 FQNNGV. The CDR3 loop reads CASSRTGGSGNTIYF. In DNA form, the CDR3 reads TGTGCCAGCAGTCGGACAGGGGGCTCTGGAAACACCATATATTTT.

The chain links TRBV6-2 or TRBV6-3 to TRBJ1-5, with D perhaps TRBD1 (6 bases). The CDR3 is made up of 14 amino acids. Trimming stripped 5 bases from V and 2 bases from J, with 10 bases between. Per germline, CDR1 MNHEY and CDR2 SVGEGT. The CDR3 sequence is CASSPGAGNQPQHF. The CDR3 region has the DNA TGTGCCAGCAGTCCAGGGGCGGGCAATCAGCCCCAGCATTTT.

CDR3 amino acids: CASSLSFDTEAFF. The CDR3 nucleotides are TGTGCCAGCAGTCTAAGTTTTGACACTGAAGCTTTCTTT. The rearrangement uses TRBV7-3 and TRBJ1-1; D unresolved. Germline CDR1 and CDR2: SGHTA and FQGTGA. V was shortened by 6 bases and J by 3 bases, with 11 bases between the two germline ends. This CDR3 has 13 residues.